The clone carrying this T cell receptor beta chain was seen only once. Its antigen is still unknown. The sample comes from a study of shared clonotypes between healthy human individuals. Between the trimmed V and J ends, which lost 2 bases and 6 bases, there was a span of 15 bases. Germline V lookup: CDR1 LNHDA, CDR2 SQIVND (reference sequence). The CDR3 sequence is 15 residues long. Broader study findings: How much donors shared clonotypes was expected to be affected by sequencing depth. On the whole, naive subsets had larger estimated richness than memory subsets had.

An assay was performed, and its level was deep. Using immunoSEQ multiplex PCR, the repertoire was profiled, and TCRdb retains in-frame clones only, with some absent. This sample has a few hundred thousand clones, with around 97% found just once. The chain recombines TRBV19 with TRBJ2-3; TRBD2 might be the D (6 bases). The origin of this receptor is a woman aged 25-40 years in good health. Input material: naive CD4+ T cells sorted from blood. The subset: CD45RA+ positively selected. The CDR3 DNA reads TGTGCCAGTAGTATATGCGAACGGGAGAGGGATACGCAGTATTTT. Amino acids: CASSICERERDTQYF.